This T cell receptor beta chain came from a study of blood T cell repertoires in COVID-19. Remarks on this clone: Different DNA sequences within this sample yield the same CDR3.

Using immunoSEQ multiplex PCR, the repertoire was profiled, and TCRdb retains in-frame clones only, with some absent. The sample records about 74,000 clones, over 70% being singletons. The CDR3 has 15 amino acids. Unmatched junction bases numbered 0, after V lost 2 bases and J lost 1 base. Germline loops: CDR1 SGHTA, CDR2 FQGTGA. The chain has TRBV7-3 and TRBJ2-3; TRBD2 agrees at 10 bases. This receptor was taken from a man in his 70s with acute or convalescent COVID-19. Sequencing used peripheral blood. The chain's CDR3 is CASSLLAGGTDTQYF. CDR3 sequence (DNA): TGTGCCAGCAGCTTACTAGCGGGAGGCACAGATACGCAGTATTTT.